This TCR beta chain was sequenced in a study of cytomegalovirus exposure and HLA in healthy donors. Study conclusions and caveats: Common viral pathogens were later found to be apparently linked to several of the most significant clusters. By a later analysis, the bulk of CMV-associated TCR beta chains appeared HLA-restricted.

Healthy bone marrow donors supplied every sample. PCR was performed using 60 Vbeta and 13 Jbeta primers. Per the original data handling: Later, an analysis found tens of millions of unique TCR beta chains, and approximately 10 million of these were shared. Repertoires were generated with immunoSEQ multiplex PCR, while TCRdb's copy carries only in-frame clones and drops some. That table furnishes V, J and clone size, whereas the DNA furnished D and trimming. The sample holds 150,000 or so clones, 65% to 85% seen once. Remarks on this clone: Its antigen is as yet unknown.

The V gene's germline CDR1 is SGHNT and CDR2 YYREEE (reference sequence). Trimming stripped 0 bases from V and 5 bases from J, with 11 bases between. This CDR3 has 14 residues. V and J are TRBV5-4 and TRBJ2-5; perhaps TRBD2 as D (5 bases). This TCR came from a woman aged 45-59 years in good health and CMV-seropositive. Sequenced: PBMCs. CDR3 sequence: CASSLARGSETQYF. CDR3 nucleotides: TGTGCCAGCAGCTTGGCGCGAGGGTCGGAGACCCAGTACTTC.